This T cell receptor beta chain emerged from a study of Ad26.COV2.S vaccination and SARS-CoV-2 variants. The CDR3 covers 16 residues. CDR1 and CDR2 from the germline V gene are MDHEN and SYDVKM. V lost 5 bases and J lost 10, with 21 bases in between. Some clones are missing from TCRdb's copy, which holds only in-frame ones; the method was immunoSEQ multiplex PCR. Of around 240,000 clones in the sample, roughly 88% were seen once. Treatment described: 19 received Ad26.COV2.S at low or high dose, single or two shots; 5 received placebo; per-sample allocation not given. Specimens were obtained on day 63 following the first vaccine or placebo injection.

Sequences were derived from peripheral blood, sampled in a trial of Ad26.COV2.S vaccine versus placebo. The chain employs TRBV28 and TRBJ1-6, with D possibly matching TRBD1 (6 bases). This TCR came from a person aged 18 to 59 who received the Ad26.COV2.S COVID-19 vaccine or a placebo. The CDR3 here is CASSPRSGGANSPLHF. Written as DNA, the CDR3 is TGTGCCAGCAGTCCCAGATCGGGGGGCGCCAACTCACCCCTCCACTTT.